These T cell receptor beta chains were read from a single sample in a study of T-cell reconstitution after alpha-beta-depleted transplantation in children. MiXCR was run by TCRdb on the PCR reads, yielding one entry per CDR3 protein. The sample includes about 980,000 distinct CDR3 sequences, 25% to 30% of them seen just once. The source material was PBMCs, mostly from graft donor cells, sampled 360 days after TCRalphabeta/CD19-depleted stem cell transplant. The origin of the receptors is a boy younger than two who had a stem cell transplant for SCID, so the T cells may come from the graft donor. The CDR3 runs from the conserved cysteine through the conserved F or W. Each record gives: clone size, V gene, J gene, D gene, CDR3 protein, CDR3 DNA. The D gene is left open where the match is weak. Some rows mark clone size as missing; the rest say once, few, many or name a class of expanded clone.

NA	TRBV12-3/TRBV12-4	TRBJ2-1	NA	CASTLQAWSYNEQFF	TGTGCCAGCACCCTACAGGCCTGGTCCTACAATGAGCAGTTCTTC
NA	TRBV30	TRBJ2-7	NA	CAWSVVYEQYF	TGTGCCTGGAGTGTCGTGTACGAGCAGTACTTC
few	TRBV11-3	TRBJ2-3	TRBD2	CASARGGMSTDTQYF	TGTGCCAGCGCTCGGGGAGGGATGAGCACAGATACGCAGTATTTT
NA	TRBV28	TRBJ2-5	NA	CASSPSDTPETQYF	TGTGCCAGCAGTCCCTCGGACACCCCCGAGACCCAGTACTTC
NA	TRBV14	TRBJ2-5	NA	CASSSFRETQYF	TGTGCCAGCAGCAGTTTCAGGGAGACCCAGTACTTC
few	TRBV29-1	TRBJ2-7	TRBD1	CSVGTGGEQYF	TGCAGCGTTGGTACAGGGGGCGAGCAGTACTTC
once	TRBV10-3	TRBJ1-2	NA	CAISESWGGYTF	TGTGCCATCAGTGAGTCGTGGGGTGGCTACACCTTC
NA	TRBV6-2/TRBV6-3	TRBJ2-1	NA	CASIGVHLSYNEQFF	TGTGCCAGCATTGGGGTTCACTTGTCCTACAATGAGCAGTTCTTC
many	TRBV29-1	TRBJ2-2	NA	CSVKTGHRTGELFF	TGCAGCGTTAAGACGGGCCATCGCACCGGGGAGCTGTTTTTT
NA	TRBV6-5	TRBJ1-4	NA	CASSYSPRTPEKLFF	TGTGCCAGCAGTTACTCGCCGAGGACGCCGGAAAAACTGTTTTTT
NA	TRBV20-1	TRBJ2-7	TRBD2	CSATTSGSYEQYF	TGCAGTGCCACAACTAGCGGGAGTTACGAGCAGTACTTC
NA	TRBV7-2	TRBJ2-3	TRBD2	CASSLALTSGNTDTQYF	TGTGCCAGCAGCTTAGCGCTAACTAGCGGAAACACAGATACGCAGTATTTT
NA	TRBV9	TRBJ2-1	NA	CASSVDGSSSYNEQFF	TGTGCCAGCAGCGTAGATGGGTCCTCGTCCTACAATGAGCAGTTCTTC
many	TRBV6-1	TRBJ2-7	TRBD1	CASTSGQDYEQYF	TGTGCCAGCACCTCCGGACAGGACTACGAGCAGTACTTC
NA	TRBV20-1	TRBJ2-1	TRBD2	CSAPTSGVPEWGNEQFF	TGCAGTGCCCCGACTAGCGGGGTGCCCGAATGGGGCAATGAGCAGTTCTTC
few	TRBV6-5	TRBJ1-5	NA	CASSYSIPGMGYSNQPQHF	TGTGCCAGCAGTTACTCGATACCGGGAATGGGATATAGCAATCAGCCCCAGCATTTT
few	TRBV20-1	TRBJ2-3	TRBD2	CSARDAERGYTDTQYF	TGCAGTGCTAGAGACGCGGAGCGGGGTTACACAGATACGCAGTATTTT
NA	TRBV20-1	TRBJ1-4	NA	CSARWVATNEKLFF	TGCAGTGCTAGATGGGTTGCAACTAATGAAAAACTGTTTTTT
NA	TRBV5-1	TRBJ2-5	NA	CASSPWFLQETQYF	TGCGCCAGCAGCCCGTGGTTCCTTCAAGAGACCCAGTACTTC
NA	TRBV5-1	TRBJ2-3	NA	CASSSSFTDTQYF	TGCGCCAGCAGCTCGAGCTTCACAGATACGCAGTATTTT
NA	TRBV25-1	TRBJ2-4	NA	CASSVSGAKNIQYF	TGTGCCAGCAGTGTTTCCGGCGCCAAAAACATTCAGTACTTC
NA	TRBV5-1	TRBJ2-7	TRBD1	CASSVATGTAIYEQYF	TGCGCCAGCAGCGTGGCGACCGGGACAGCTATCTACGAGCAGTACTTC
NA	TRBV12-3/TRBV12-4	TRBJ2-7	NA	CASSPLGVSYEQYF	TGTGCCAGCAGCCCCTTGGGGGTGTCCTACGAGCAGTACTTC
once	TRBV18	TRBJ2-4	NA	CASSPQAVWGTKNIQYF	TGTGCCAGCTCACCACAGGCCGTCTGGGGGACCAAAAACATTCAGTACTTC
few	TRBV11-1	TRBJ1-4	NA	CASSLKGGSGFATNEKLFF	TGTGCCAGCAGCCTTAAAGGGGGTTCGGGGTTTGCAACTAATGAAAAACTGTTTTTT
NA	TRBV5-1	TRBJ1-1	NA	CASSRIGGSTEAFF	TGCGCCAGCAGCCGAATAGGGGGGAGTACTGAAGCTTTCTTT
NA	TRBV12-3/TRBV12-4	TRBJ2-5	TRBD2	CASSFRLGGGEETQYF	TGTGCCAGCAGTTTCCGTCTCGGCGGGGGGGAAGAGACCCAGTACTTC
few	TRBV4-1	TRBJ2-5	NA	CASSQEPRGPGETQYF	TGCGCCAGCAGCCAAGAGCCGCGGGGGCCGGGAGAGACCCAGTACTTC
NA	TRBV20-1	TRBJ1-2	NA	CSARKSQGSGYTF	TGCAGTGCTAGAAAATCGCAGGGCTCTGGCTACACCTTC
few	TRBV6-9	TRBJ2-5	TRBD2	CASRWTSGEVIGTQYF	TGTGCCAGCAGATGGACTAGCGGGGAGGTGATCGGGACCCAGTACTTC
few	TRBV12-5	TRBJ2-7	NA	CASGLVYEQYF	TGTGCTAGTGGTTTGGTCTACGAGCAGTACTTC
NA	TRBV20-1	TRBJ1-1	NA	CSARDPHNLGAFF	TGCAGTGCTAGAGATCCCCACAACCTGGGAGCTTTCTTT
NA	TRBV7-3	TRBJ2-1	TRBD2	CASSPIAGAYNEQFF	TGTGCCAGCAGCCCCATAGCGGGAGCCTACAATGAGCAGTTCTTC
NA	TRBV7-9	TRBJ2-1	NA	CASSPRQISYNEQFF	TGTGCCAGCAGCCCCAGACAAATCTCCTACAATGAGCAGTTCTTC
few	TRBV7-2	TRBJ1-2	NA	CASSRRREPYGYTF	TGTGCCAGCAGCCGACGACGGGAACCCTATGGCTACACCTTC
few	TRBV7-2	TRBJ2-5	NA	CASSLIAWGGGETQYF	TGTGCCAGCAGCTTAATTGCGTGGGGGGGCGGGGAGACCCAGTACTTC
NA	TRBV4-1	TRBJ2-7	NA	CASSQDLGTSYEQYF	TGCGCCAGCAGCCAAGATTTAGGGACAAGCTACGAGCAGTACTTC
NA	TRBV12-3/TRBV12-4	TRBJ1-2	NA	CASSEINNGYTF	TGTGCCAGCAGTGAGATCAACAATGGCTACACCTTC
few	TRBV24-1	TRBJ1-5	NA	CATSEGLALQPQHF	TGTGCCACCAGTGAAGGATTGGCACTTCAGCCCCAGCATTTT
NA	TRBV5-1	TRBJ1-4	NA	CASSWGPNEKLFF	TGCGCCAGCAGCTGGGGACCTAATGAAAAACTGTTTTTT
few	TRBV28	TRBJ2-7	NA	CASSFLGPTYEQYF	TGTGCCAGCAGTTTTCTAGGGCCTACTTACGAGCAGTACTTC
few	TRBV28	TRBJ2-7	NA	CASSYNAAYEQYF	TGTGCCAGCAGTTATAATGCGGCCTACGAGCAGTACTTC
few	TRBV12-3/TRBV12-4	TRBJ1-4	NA	CASSTRGEKLFF	TGTGCCAGCAGTACCCGGGGTGAAAAACTGTTTTTT
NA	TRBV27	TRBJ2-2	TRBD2	CASSLSIWGGYTGELFF	TGTGCCAGCAGTTTATCAATCTGGGGGGGGTACACCGGGGAGCTGTTTTTT
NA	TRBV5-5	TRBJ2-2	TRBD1	CASSFGQGIGELFF	TGTGCCAGCAGCTTCGGACAGGGAATCGGGGAGCTGTTTTTT
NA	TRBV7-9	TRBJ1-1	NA	CASSSTRMDRNTEAFF	TGTGCCAGCAGCTCTACCCGGATGGACAGGAACACTGAAGCTTTCTTT
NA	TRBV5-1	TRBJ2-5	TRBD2	CASSLPPGGKTQYF	TGCGCCAGCAGCTTGCCCCCGGGGGGGAAGACCCAGTACTTC